The source of this TCR beta chain is a study of neoadjuvant nivolumab and ipilimumab in lung cancer. Notes on the study in general: Compared with tumor-adjacent uninvolved lung, resected tumors showed greater richness and clonality. Only a single major-pathologic-response sample was available for clonality analysis.

V lost 10 bases to trimming and J lost 3 bases, with 12 bases between them. The V gene's germline CDR1 is MNHNS and CDR2 SASEGT. There are 12 residues in the CDR3. This clone occurred once. Its antigen is not known. Clones were sequenced by immunoSEQ multiplex PCR, and TCRdb holds only the in-frame ones, with some missing. The sample carries 30,000 or so clones, more than 80% recorded once. V and J are TRBV6-1 and TRBJ2-5; possibly TRBD1 for D (5 bases). This clonotype was obtained from an adult with non-small cell lung cancer. This specimen was tumor tissue, taken after neoadjuvant nivolumab, alone or with ipilimumab, at or shortly before surgery. In nucleotides, the CDR3 is TGTGCCATACTCCGACAGAAAGAGACCCAGTACTTC. Protein product: CAILRQKETQYF.